The 4 T cell receptor beta chains given below trace back to one sample, sequenced in a study of cytomegalovirus exposure and HLA in healthy donors. With 60 Vbeta and 13 Jbeta primers, the PCR was carried out. Method: immunoSEQ multiplex PCR; TCRdb's copy keeps in-frame clones and lacks some. The sample includes 25,000 to 35,000 clones, approximately 87% of them seen just once. Sequencing was carried out using PBMCs. These receptors were obtained from a boy between 10 and 17 years old in good health and CMV-seronegative.

Here the CDR3 DNA reads TGTGCCAGTAGTATAGCGTTTGGCGGGGGGGCAGATACGCAGTATTTT. Translated, it gives CASSIAFGGGADTQYF. V gene TRBV19 combines with J gene TRBJ2-3; 9 positions match TRBD2. This CDR3 spans 16 amino acids. Germline-derived CDR1 and CDR2 are LNHDA and SQIVND (reference sequence). The V and J ends lost 1 base and 4 bases, in that order; junction bases with no gene match: 6.

V usage is TRBV7-9 and J usage is TRBJ1-2; no clear D gene. Germline loops: CDR1 SEHNR, CDR2 FQNEAQ (reference sequence). V lost 4 bases and J 0 bases, leaving 9 bases between the germline ends. The CDR3 loop spans 14 amino acids. Here the CDR3 reads CASSSVRSNYGYTF. DNA of the CDR3: TGTGCCAGCAGCTCAGTCCGTTCTAACTATGGCTACACCTTC.

V gene TRBV5-1 combines with J gene TRBJ2-5; 7 nucleotides agree with TRBD1. The CDR3 consists of 16 residues. The junction had 7 bases not matched to a gene; V was cut back by 0 bases and J by 2 bases. Germline V lookup: CDR1 SGHRS, CDR2 YFSETQ. The CDR3 spells CASSLAPRGIQETQYF. For the CDR3, the DNA is TGCGCCAGCAGCTTGGCACCCAGGGGGATTCAAGAGACCCAGTACTTC.

The J gene is TRBJ2-7, the V gene TRBV5-5; D call uncertain. The CDR3 extends over 13 amino acids. V was trimmed by 2 bases and J by 1 base, leaving 7 bases between them. In germline, CDR1 is SGHKS, CDR2 YYEKEE (reference sequence). Here the CDR3 reads CASSLLQSYEQYF. Here the CDR3 DNA reads TGTGCCAGCAGCTTATTACAGTCCTACGAGCAGTACTTC.